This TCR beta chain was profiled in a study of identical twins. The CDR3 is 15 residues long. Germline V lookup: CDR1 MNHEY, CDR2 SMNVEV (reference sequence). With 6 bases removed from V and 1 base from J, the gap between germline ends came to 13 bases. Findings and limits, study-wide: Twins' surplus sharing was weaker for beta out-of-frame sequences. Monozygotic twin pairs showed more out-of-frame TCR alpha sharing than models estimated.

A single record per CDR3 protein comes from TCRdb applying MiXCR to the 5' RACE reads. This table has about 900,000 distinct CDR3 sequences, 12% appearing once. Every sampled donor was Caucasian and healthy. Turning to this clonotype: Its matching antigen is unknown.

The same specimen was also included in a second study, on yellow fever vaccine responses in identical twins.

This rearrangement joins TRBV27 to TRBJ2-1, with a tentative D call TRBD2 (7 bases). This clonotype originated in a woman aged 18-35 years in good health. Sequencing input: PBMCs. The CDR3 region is CASRRGGQSYNEQFF. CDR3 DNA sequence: TGTGCCAGCAGGAGGGGGGGGCAGTCCTACAATGAGCAGTTCTTC.